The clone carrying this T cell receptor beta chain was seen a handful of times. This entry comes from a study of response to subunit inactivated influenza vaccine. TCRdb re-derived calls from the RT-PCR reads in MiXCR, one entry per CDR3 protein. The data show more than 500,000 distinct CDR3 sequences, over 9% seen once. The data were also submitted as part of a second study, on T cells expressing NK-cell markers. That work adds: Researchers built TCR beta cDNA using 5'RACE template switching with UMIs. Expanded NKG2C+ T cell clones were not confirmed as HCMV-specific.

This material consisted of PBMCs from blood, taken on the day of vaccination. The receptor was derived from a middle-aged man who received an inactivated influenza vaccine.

As DNA, the CDR3 is TGTGCCGGGGGACTAGCTGGCGAGCAGTACTTC. Translating gives CAGGLAGEQYF. V gene TRBV2 combines with J gene TRBJ2-7; TRBD2 matches 9 bases. Trimming removed 11 bases from V and 6 bases from J; junction bases left unmatched: 5. CDR1 SNHLY and CDR2 FYNNEI come from the germline V gene. The CDR3 has 11 amino acids.